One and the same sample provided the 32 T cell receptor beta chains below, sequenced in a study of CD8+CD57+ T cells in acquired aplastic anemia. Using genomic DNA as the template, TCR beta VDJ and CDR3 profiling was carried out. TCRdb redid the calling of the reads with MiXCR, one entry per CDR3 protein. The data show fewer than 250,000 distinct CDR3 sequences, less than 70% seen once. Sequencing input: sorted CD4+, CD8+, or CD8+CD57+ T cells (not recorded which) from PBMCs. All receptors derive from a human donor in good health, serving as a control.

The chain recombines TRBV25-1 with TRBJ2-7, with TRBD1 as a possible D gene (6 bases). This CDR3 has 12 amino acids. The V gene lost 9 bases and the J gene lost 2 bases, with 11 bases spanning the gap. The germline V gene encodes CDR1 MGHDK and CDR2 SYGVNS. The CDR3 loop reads CASAAGAYEQYF. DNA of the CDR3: TGTGCCAGTGCGGCAGGGGCCTACGAGCAGTACTTC.

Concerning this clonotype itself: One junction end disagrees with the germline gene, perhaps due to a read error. The DNA for the CDR3 is TGTGCCATCAGTGAGTCCCGGACCTCGAACACCGGGGGGCTGTTTTTT. This codes for CAISESRTSNTGGLFF. This chain connects TRBV10-3 to TRBJ2-2; possible D gene TRBD2, 6 bases. There are 16 residues in the CDR3. CDR1 ENHRY and CDR2 SYGVKD come from the germline V gene.

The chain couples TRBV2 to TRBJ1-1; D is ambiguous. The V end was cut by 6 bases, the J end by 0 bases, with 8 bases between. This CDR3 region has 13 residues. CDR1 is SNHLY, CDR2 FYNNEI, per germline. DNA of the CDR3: TGTGCCAGCAGGTCTGAGGTGAACACTGAAGCTTTCTTT. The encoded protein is CASRSEVNTEAFF.

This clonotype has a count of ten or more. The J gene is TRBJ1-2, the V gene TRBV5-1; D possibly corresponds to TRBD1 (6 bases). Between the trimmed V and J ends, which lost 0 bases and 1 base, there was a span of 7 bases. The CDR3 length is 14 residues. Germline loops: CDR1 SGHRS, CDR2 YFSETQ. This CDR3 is CASSLDRVNYGYTF. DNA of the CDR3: TGCGCCAGCAGCTTGGACAGGGTTAACTATGGCTACACCTTC.

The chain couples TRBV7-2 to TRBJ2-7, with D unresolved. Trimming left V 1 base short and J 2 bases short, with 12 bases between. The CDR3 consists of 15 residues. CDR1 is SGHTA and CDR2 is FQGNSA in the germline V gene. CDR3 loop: CASSLEAGLTYEQYF. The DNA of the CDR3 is TGTGCCAGCAGCTTAGAGGCCGGGCTAACCTACGAGCAGTACTTC.

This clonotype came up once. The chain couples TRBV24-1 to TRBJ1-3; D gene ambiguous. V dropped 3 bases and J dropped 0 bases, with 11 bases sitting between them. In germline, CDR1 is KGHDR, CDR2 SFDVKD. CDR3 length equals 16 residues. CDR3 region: CATSDGRLCSGNTIYF. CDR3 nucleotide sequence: TGTGCCACCAGTGATGGGAGGCTGTGCTCTGGAAACACCATATATTTT.

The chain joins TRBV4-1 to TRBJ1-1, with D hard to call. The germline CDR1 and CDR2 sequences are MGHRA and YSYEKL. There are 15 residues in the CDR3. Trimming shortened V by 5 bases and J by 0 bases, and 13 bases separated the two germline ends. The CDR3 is CASSSRVLLNTEAFF. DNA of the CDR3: TGCGCCAGCAGCTCGAGGGTGCTATTGAACACTGAAGCTTTCTTT.

Here the CDR3 DNA reads TGTGCCAGCAGACCACAGCGGACTAACTATGGCTACACCTTC. Translating it yields CASRPQRTNYGYTF. The rearrangement uses TRBV7-2 and TRBJ1-2; D remains unclear. The CDR3 loop spans 14 amino acids. Germline lookup yields CDR1 SGHTA and CDR2 FQGNSA. The V end lost 6 bases, the J end lost 0 bases, and 11 bases lay between the germline ends.

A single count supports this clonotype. In DNA form, the CDR3 reads TGCAGTGCCACCTCAACCGGACAGGCGGATAACTATGGCTACACCTTC. Encoded protein: CSATSTGQADNYGYTF. The rearrangement links TRBV20-1 to TRBJ1-2; 7 positions agree with TRBD1. With V trimmed by 6 bases and J by 1 base, 14 bases remained unmatched. The CDR3 totals 16 residues. Germline V gene sequence: CDR1 DFQATT, CDR2 SNEGSKA (reference sequence).

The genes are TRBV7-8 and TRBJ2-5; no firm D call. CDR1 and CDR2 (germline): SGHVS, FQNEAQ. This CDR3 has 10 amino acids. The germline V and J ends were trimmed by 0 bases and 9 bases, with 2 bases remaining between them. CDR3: CASSLAPQYF. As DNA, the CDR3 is TGTGCCAGCAGCTTAGCGCCCCAGTACTTC.

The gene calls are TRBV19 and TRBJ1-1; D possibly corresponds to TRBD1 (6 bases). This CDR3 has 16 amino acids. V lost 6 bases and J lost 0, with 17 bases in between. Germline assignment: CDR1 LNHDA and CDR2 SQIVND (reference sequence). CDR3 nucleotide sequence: TGTGCCAGTAGGATCCGAGCCGGGACAATGAACACTGAAGCTTTCTTT. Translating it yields CASRIRAGTMNTEAFF.

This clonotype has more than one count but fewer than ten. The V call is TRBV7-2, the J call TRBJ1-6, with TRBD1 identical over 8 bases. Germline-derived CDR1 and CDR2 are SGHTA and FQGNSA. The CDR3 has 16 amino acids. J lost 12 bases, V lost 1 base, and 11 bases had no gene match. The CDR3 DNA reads TGTGCCAGCAGCTTAGGTCCAGGGGGCGCGTCTATACCCCTCCACTTT. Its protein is CASSLGPGGASIPLHF.

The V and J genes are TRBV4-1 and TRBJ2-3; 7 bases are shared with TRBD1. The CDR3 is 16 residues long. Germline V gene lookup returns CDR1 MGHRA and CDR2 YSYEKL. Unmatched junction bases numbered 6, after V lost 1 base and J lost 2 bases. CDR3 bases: TGCGCCAGCAGCCAAGGTCGGGACAGAGACACAGATACGCAGTATTTT. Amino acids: CASSQGRDRDTDTQYF.

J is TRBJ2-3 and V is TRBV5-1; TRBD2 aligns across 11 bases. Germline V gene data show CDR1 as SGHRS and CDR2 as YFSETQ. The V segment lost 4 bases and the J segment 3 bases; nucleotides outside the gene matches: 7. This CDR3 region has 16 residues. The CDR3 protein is CASSKTSGVGTDTQYF. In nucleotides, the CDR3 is TGCGCCAGCAGCAAGACTAGCGGGGTAGGGACAGATACGCAGTATTTT.

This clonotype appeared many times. CDR3 sequence: CSAREWLHQETQYF. The CDR3 nucleotides are TGCAGTGCTAGAGAATGGCTGCACCAAGAGACCCAGTACTTC. The chain links TRBV20-1 to TRBJ2-5; D gene ambiguous. CDR3 length: 14 residues. Looked up from germline, CDR1 is DFQATT and CDR2 is SNEGSKA (reference sequence). Trimming pared 0 bases from V and 0 bases from J, leaving 8 bases between.

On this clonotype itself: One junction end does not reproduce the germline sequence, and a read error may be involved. DNA of the CDR3: TGTGCCAGCAGCCAAGGGGCGGGGGGCCCCTACGAGCAGTACTTC. Translating gives CASSQGAGGPYEQYF. The V call is TRBV10-2, the J call TRBJ2-7; 8 bases fit TRBD2. The CDR3 is made up of 15 amino acids. The germline V gene has CDR1 WSHSY and CDR2 SAAADI.

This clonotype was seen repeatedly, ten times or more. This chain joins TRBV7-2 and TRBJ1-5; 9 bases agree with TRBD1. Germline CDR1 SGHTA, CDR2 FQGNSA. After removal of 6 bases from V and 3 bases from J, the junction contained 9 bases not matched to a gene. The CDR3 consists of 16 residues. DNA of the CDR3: TGTGCCAGCAGACCCGGGACAGGGAGGAACAATCAGCCCCAGCATTTT. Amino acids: CASRPGTGRNNQPQHF.

The CDR3 bases are TGTGCCAGCAGGGAGACAGGGGGGGAGACCCAGCATTTT. It specifies CASRETGGETQHF. The chain recombines TRBV6-6 with TRBJ1-5, with 9 bases that match TRBD1. V was clipped by 6 bases and J by 11 bases; unmatched bases: 8. The CDR3 runs to 13 residues. Looked up from germline, CDR1 is MNHNY and CDR2 is SVGAGI (reference sequence).

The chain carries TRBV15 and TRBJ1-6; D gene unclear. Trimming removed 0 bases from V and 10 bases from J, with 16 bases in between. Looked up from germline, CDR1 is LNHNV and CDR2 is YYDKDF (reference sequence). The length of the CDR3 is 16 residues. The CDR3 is CATSREPAPSVSPLHF. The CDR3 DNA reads TGTGCCACCAGCAGAGAACCAGCCCCATCAGTATCACCCCTCCACTTT.

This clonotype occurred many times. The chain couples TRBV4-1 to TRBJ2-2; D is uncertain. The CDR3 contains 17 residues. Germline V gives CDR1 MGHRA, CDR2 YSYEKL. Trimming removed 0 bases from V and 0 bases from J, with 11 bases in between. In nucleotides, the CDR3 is TGCGCCAGCAGCCAAGAAAAGGCAGAAGCGAACACCGGGGAGCTGTTTTTT. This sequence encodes CASSQEKAEANTGELFF.

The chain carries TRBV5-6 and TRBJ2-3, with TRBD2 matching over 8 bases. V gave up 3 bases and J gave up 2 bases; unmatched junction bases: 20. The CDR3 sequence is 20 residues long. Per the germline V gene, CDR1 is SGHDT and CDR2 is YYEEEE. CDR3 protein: CASSYTGDKTGGAITDTQYF. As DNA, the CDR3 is TGTGCCAGCAGCTACACAGGAGACAAGACCGGGGGGGCTATCACAGATACGCAGTATTTT.

Here the CDR3 reads CAISGTGLYEQYF. CDR3 bases: TGTGCCATCAGTGGGACAGGGCTCTACGAGCAGTACTTC. J is TRBJ2-7 and V is TRBV10-3; TRBD1 matches 8 bases. The V segment lost 4 bases and the J segment 3 bases; nucleotides outside the gene matches: 2. Germline assignment: CDR1 ENHRY and CDR2 SYGVKD. CDR3 length: 13 amino acids.

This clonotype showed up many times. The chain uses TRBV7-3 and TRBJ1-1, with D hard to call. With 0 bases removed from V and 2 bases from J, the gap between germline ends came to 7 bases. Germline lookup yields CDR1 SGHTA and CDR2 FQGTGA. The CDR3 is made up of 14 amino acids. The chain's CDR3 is CASSLTGYNTEAFF. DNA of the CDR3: TGTGCCAGCAGCTTAACGGGGTACAACACTGAAGCTTTCTTT.

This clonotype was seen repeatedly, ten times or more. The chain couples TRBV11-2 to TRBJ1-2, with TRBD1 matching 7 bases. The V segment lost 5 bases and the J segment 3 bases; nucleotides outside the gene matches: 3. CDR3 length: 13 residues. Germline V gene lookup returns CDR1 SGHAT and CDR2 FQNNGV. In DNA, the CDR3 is TGTGCCAGCAGCCCTGGACAGGACTATGGCTACACCTTC. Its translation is CASSPGQDYGYTF.

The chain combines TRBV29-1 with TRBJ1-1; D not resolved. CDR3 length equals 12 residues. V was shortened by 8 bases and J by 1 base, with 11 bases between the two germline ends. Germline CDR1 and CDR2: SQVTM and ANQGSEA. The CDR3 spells CSYRTGNTEAFF. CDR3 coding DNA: TGCAGCTACCGTACGGGGAACACTGAAGCTTTCTTT.

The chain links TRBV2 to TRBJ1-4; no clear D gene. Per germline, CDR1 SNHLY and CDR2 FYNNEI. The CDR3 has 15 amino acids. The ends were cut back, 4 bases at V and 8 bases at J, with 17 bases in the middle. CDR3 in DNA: TGTGCCAGCAGTGGAGGTCTCACATTAGGGGAAAAACTGTTTTTT. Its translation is CASSGGLTLGEKLFF.

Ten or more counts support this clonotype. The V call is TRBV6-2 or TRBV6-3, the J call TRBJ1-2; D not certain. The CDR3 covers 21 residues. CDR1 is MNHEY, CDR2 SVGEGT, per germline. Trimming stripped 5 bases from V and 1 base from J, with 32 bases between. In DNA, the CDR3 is TGTGCCAGCAGTGCCCGTAGGGAGTTGTGGATATCAGTGAGTCATAACTATGGCTACACCTTC. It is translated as CASSARRELWISVSHNYGYTF.

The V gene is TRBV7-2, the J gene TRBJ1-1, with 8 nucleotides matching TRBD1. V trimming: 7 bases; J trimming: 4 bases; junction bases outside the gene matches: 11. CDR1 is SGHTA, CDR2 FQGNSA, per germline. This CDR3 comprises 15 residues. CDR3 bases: TGTGCCAGCACGCCAAGGACAGGGTTTTTCACTGAAGCTTTCTTT. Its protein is CASTPRTGFFTEAFF.

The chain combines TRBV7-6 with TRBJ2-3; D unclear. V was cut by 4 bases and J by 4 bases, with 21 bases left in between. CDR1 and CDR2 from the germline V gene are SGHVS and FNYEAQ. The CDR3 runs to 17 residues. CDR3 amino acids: CASSSITPRVSADTQYF. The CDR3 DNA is TGTGCCAGCAGCTCCATCACCCCAAGGGTTTCGGCAGATACGCAGTATTTT.

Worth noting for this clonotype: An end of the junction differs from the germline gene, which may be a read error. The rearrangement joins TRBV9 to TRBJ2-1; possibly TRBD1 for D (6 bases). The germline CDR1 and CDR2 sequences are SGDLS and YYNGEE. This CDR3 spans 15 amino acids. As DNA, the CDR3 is TGTGCCAGCAGCTCTCCGAGGGGGTTGAGGAATGAGCGGTTCTTC. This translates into CASSSPRGLRNERFF.

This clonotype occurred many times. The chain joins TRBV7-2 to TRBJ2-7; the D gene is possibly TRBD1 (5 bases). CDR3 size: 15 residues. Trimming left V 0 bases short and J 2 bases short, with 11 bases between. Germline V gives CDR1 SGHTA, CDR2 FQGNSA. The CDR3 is CASSLAGQGTYEQYF. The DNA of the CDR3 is TGTGCCAGCAGCTTAGCGGGTCAGGGAACCTACGAGCAGTACTTC.

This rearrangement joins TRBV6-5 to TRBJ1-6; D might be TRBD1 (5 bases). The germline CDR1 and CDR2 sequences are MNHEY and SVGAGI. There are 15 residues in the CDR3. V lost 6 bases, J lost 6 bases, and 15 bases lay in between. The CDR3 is CASRPTVRLNSPLHF. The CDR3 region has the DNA TGTGCCAGCAGGCCGACAGTACGACTTAATTCACCCCTCCACTTT.